The 14 T cell receptor beta chains given below trace back to one sample, sequenced in a study of T cells in Graves' hyperthyroidism and ophthalmopathy. The CDR3 regions of TCR beta were amplified from RNA transcripts. TCR CDR3 underwent first-round RT-PCR with the HTBI primer set. TCRdb recomputed calls from the multiplex PCR reads with MiXCR, one row per CDR3 protein. Counted here are some 560,000 distinct CDR3 sequences, more than 15% occurring once; the ten biggest clones make up around 7.5%. The material sequenced was blood. These receptors all come from a woman between 25 and 40 years old with Graves' hyperthyroidism.

This clonotype was detected a few times. The chain employs TRBV29-1 and TRBJ2-1; D possibly matches TRBD1 or TRBD2 (5 bases each). The CDR3 totals 13 residues. V was pared by 6 bases and J by 8 bases, with 17 bases between. Per germline, CDR1 SQVTM and CDR2 ANQGSEA. CDR3 protein: CSVSFTRGDEQFF. The DNA of the CDR3 is TGCAGCGTCTCCTTCACTAGAGGGGATGAGCAGTTCTTC.

This clonotype was counted at least ten times. The chain recombines TRBV27 with TRBJ2-7, with D possibly TRBD1 on 5 matching bases. The CDR3 contains 15 residues. Germline V CDR1 and CDR2: MNHEY, SMNVEV (reference sequence). Trimming pared 3 bases from V and 1 base from J, leaving 13 bases between. The chain's CDR3 is CASSFRAGLSYEQYF. The CDR3 coding sequence is TGTGCCAGCAGTTTTCGGGCAGGGCTTTCCTACGAGCAGTACTTC.

The rearrangement links TRBV27 to TRBJ2-1, with 14 bases lining up with TRBD2. The germline V gene encodes CDR1 MNHEY and CDR2 SMNVEV (reference sequence). The CDR3 runs 17 residues. The J segment lost 6 bases and the V segment lost 5 bases, leaving 9 bases of the junction unmatched. CDR3 loop: CASSPGTSGSPSNEQFF. In nucleotides, the CDR3 is TGTGCCAGCAGTCCCGGGACTAGCGGGAGTCCATCCAATGAGCAGTTCTTC.

This clonotype has a count of ten or more. V is TRBV20-1 and J is TRBJ2-3; D might be TRBD2 (6 bases). Between the trimmed V and J ends, which lost 5 bases and 4 bases, there was a span of 19 bases. The CDR3 is 15 amino acids. Germline lookup yields CDR1 DFQATT and CDR2 SNEGSKA (reference sequence). CDR3 protein: CSAAWREWVPDTQYF. The CDR3 nucleotides are TGCAGTGCTGCCTGGAGGGAGTGGGTCCCAGATACGCAGTATTTT.

This clonotype was observed many times. The chain combines TRBV7-9 with TRBJ2-5, with unresolved D. Trimming pared 4 bases from V and 4 bases from J, leaving 4 bases between. Germline V lookup: CDR1 SEHNR, CDR2 FQNEAQ (reference sequence). This CDR3 has 11 amino acids. CDR3 in DNA: TGTGCCAGCAGCTACTCAGAGACCCAGTACTTC. This encodes CASSYSETQYF.

The V gene is TRBV12-3 or TRBV12-4, the J gene TRBJ2-2; TRBD2 aligns across 8 bases. The CDR3 sequence is 16 residues long. V dropped 3 bases and J dropped 5; count of bases not matched to a gene: 8. The CDR3, as DNA: TGTGCCAGCAGTTTCCTCAGCGGGAGTGGGACCGGGGAGCTGTTTTTT. This codes for CASSFLSGSGTGELFF.

The chain uses TRBV5-1 and TRBJ2-7, with TRBD1 identical over 10 bases. The ends lost 0 bases at V and 2 bases at J; junction bases unmatched: 5. This CDR3 comprises 16 residues. Germline values: CDR1 SGHRS, CDR2 YFSETQ. The chain's CDR3 is CASSLGGTGAPYEQYF. The CDR3 DNA is TGCGCCAGCAGCTTGGGTGGGACAGGGGCCCCCTACGAGCAGTACTTC.

This clonotype has more than one count but fewer than ten. This chain joins TRBV7-8 and TRBJ1-5; no reliable D call. Trimming removed 8 bases from V and 5 bases from J, with 13 bases in between. CDR1 and CDR2 (germline): SGHVS, FQNEAQ. CDR3 length equals 13 residues. The CDR3 here is CASGNREHQPQHF. As DNA, the CDR3 is TGTGCCAGCGGAAATCGGGAACATCAGCCCCAGCATTTT.

This clonotype was counted ten times or more. The chain couples TRBV7-2 to TRBJ2-7, with 8 bases aligning to TRBD2. The CDR3 sequence is 16 residues long. Germline CDR1 SGHTA, CDR2 FQGNSA. Trimming removed 0 bases from V and 3 bases from J; junction bases left unmatched: 7. The CDR3 loop reads CASSLANTGLGYEQYF. The CDR3 DNA follows: TGTGCCAGCAGCTTAGCTAATACGGGACTAGGCTACGAGCAGTACTTC.

The chain joins TRBV6-1 to TRBJ2-7; 10 bases fit TRBD2. CDR3 size: 14 residues. V was clipped by 5 bases and J by 11 bases; unmatched bases: 12. Germline V lookup: CDR1 MNHNS, CDR2 SASEGT. CDR3 DNA: TGTGCCAGCAGTCGAGGGGATGGACTAGCGGAGAAGTACTTC. This translates into CASSRGDGLAEKYF.

The table lists this clonotype with a few counts. This chain joins TRBV29-1 and TRBJ2-5, with TRBD1 matching over 10 bases. Germline-derived CDR1 and CDR2 are SQVTM and ANQGSEA. The CDR3 has 13 residues. V shed 5 bases, J shed 4 bases, and the junction held 4 bases outside the gene matches. As DNA, the CDR3 is TGCAGCGTTTTCCGGACAGGGGGAGAGACCCAGTACTTC. Protein: CSVFRTGGETQYF.

In this sample, this clonotype turned up many times. The chain is built from TRBV11-2 and TRBJ2-7; 10 bases line up with TRBD1. The CDR3 is 16 amino acids. Germline V gene sequence: CDR1 SGHAT, CDR2 FQNNGV. The V segment lost 6 bases and the J segment 1 base; nucleotides outside the gene matches: 9. The CDR3 spells CASRRPGQGLSYEQYF. The CDR3 DNA reads as TGTGCCAGCAGACGACCGGGACAGGGGTTGTCCTACGAGCAGTACTTC.

This clonotype has only a few counts. The chain recombines TRBV18 with TRBJ2-2; TRBD2 matches 7 bases. Losses at the gene ends were 3 bases for V and 7 bases for J; bases not matched to a gene: 2. There are 13 residues in the CDR3. The germline V gene encodes CDR1 KGHSH and CDR2 LQKENI. This CDR3 is CASSPRTSGELFF. CDR3 DNA sequence: TGTGCCAGCTCACCTCGGACTAGCGGGGAGCTGTTTTTT.

This clonotype appeared many times. The chain couples TRBV12-3 or TRBV12-4 to TRBJ2-3; tentative D call: TRBD2 (5 bases). V lost 5 bases to trimming and J lost 5 bases, with 14 bases between them. This CDR3 comprises 14 residues. The chain's CDR3 is CASSQRFAGDTQYF. CDR3 sequence (DNA): TGTGCCAGCAGTCAGAGGTTCGCGGGAGATACGCAGTATTTT.